Below, 27 T cell receptor beta chains from the same sample are listed, as sequenced in a study of stem cell transplantation in POMP-related autoinflammatory disease. Assay: immunoSEQ multiplex PCR; the TCRdb copy retains only in-frame clones and omits some. The sample includes about a thousand clones, approximately 90% of them seen just once. Sequencing was performed on a CXCR5-defined cell subset from PBMCs. Receptors originate from a human donor in good health.

The chain combines TRBV7-9 with TRBJ1-2, with unresolved D. The CDR3 has 14 amino acids. Per the germline V gene, CDR1 is SEHNR and CDR2 is FQNEAQ (reference sequence). The V end lost 1 base, the J end lost 8 bases, and 14 bases lay between the germline ends. The CDR3 DNA follows: TGTGCCAGCAGCTTAGGGGCCGCTATTCGGGGCTACACCTTC. It is translated as CASSLGAAIRGYTF.

The chain links TRBV19 to TRBJ2-5; perhaps D is TRBD1 or TRBD2 (6 bases each). Germline V CDR1 and CDR2: LNHDA, SQIVND (reference sequence). V lost 6 bases and J lost 2, with 16 bases in between. The CDR3 runs 15 residues. CDR3 coding DNA: TGTGCCAGTAGCTCAATAGGGGGGAGTCAAGAGACCCAGTACTTC. This encodes CASSSIGGSQETQYF.

This chain uses TRBV6-5 with TRBJ1-5, with D possibly matching TRBD1 (5 bases). The CDR3 has 15 amino acids. The V gene's germline CDR1 is MNHEY and CDR2 SVGAGI. V shed 6 bases and J shed 1 base, with 13 bases lying between them. The CDR3 DNA sequence: TGTGCCAGCAGGTTGGGCGGGGGGAGCAATCAGCCCCAGCATTTT. Translated, it gives CASRLGGGSNQPQHF.

This clone was picked up a small number of times. The genes are TRBV14 and TRBJ2-1; 10 nucleotides agree with TRBD2. V lost 0 bases to trimming and J lost 4 bases; unmatched junction nucleotides: 18. The CDR3 runs to 21 residues. CDR1 is SGHDN and CDR2 is FVKESK in the germline V gene. The CDR3 region has the DNA TGTGCCAGCAGCCAAGAGGACCATTTCGGAGCGGGAGGGCCCTCGTACAATGAGCAGTTCTTC. Protein sequence: CASSQEDHFGAGGPSYNEQFF.

The rearrangement links TRBV4-2 to TRBJ2-1; perhaps D is TRBD1 or TRBD2 (6 bases each). Between the trimmed V and J ends, which lost 1 base and 7 bases, there was a span of 17 bases. The length of the CDR3 is 16 residues. Looked up from germline, CDR1 is LGHNA and CDR2 is YNFKEQ. As DNA, the CDR3 is TGTGCCAGCAGCCAAGTTGTGGGGGGCGGTAGGAATGAGCAGTTCTTC. It yields the protein CASSQVVGGGRNEQFF.

The genes are TRBV7-3 and TRBJ1-1; no definite D call. The V end was cut by 4 bases, the J end by 0 bases, with 6 bases between. This CDR3 contains 13 residues. Germline V CDR1 and CDR2: SGHTA, FQGTGA. CDR3 amino acids: CASSSGLNTEAFF. The DNA for the CDR3 is TGTGCCAGCAGCTCAGGATTGAACACTGAAGCTTTCTTT. The full variable domain, in which reference TRBV7-3 and TRBJ1-1 provide the parts outside the CDR3, is GAGVSQTPSNKVTEKGKYVELRCDPISGHTALYWYRQSLGQGPEFLIYFQGTGAADDSGLPNDRFFAVRPEGSVSTLKIQRTERGDSAVYLCASSSGLNTEAFFGQGTRLTVV.

The gene calls are TRBV5-1 and TRBJ1-3; tentative D call: TRBD1 (5 bases). V lost 1 base and J 0 bases, leaving 14 bases between the germline ends. The CDR3 contains 17 residues. CDR1 is SGHRS, CDR2 YFSETQ, per germline. CDR3 residues: CASSLSGQRVSGNTIYF. The CDR3 bases are TGCGCCAGCAGCTTGTCAGGGCAACGGGTCTCTGGAAACACCATATATTTT.

The V gene is TRBV5-5, the J gene TRBJ1-2; D unresolved. V lost 0 bases, J lost 7 bases, and 19 bases lay in between. The length of the CDR3 is 16 residues. CDR1 SGHKS and CDR2 YYEKEE come from the germline V gene (reference sequence). The CDR3 protein is CASSLGGARAWSGYTF. The DNA of the CDR3 is TGTGCCAGCAGCTTGGGTGGAGCCCGGGCGTGGAGTGGCTACACCTTC.

This clone occurred once. This sequence joins TRBV6-1 and TRBJ2-7; a possible D gene is TRBD1 (5 bases). Looked up from germline, CDR1 is MNHNS and CDR2 is SASEGT. Trimming left V 2 bases short and J 8 bases short, with 16 bases between. This CDR3 is 14 amino acids long. The CDR3 nucleotides are TGTGCCAGCAGTGAACAAAGGGGAACCTTGAAGCAGTACTTC. Amino acids: CASSEQRGTLKQYF.

V usage is TRBV27 and J usage is TRBJ1-5; D gene uncertain. V dropped 4 bases and J dropped 7 bases, with 14 bases sitting between them. There are 14 residues in the CDR3. The germline gives CDR1 MNHEY, CDR2 SMNVEV (reference sequence). The CDR3 spells CASSSPALGQPQHF. The CDR3 coding sequence is TGTGCCAGCAGTTCGCCCGCTTTGGGCCAGCCCCAGCATTTT.

This clone was picked up a small number of times. The chain combines TRBV14 with TRBJ1-2; no definite D call. The germline V gene encodes CDR1 SGHDN and CDR2 FVKESK. This CDR3 region has 13 residues. V was trimmed by 1 base and J by 3 bases, leaving 6 bases between them. The DNA of the CDR3 is TGTGCCAGCAGCCAAGTCCCCGACTATGGCTACACCTTC. It translates to CASSQVPDYGYTF.

The rearrangement joins TRBV14 to TRBJ1-6; D unresolved. Trimming cost V 2 bases and J 10 bases, with 9 bases left between them. Germline assignment: CDR1 SGHDN and CDR2 FVKESK. The CDR3 contains 13 residues. The CDR3 DNA follows: TGTGCCAGCAGCCAATCTATGCAGTCACCCCTCCACTTT. This sequence encodes CASSQSMQSPLHF.

This clone was counted a single time. This chain joins TRBV28 and TRBJ2-3; 11 bases map to TRBD2. Germline lookup yields CDR1 MDHEN and CDR2 SYDVKM. The V gene end was trimmed by 4 bases and the J gene end by 2 bases; junction bases not matched to a gene: 8. The CDR3 is 17 residues long. CDR3 nucleotides: TGTGCCAGCAGTTCAATAGCGGGAGGGCAATTCACAGATACGCAGTATTTT. This sequence encodes CASSSIAGGQFTDTQYF.

V gene TRBV2 combines with J gene TRBJ1-2, with no clear D. The CDR3 is 15 amino acids. The V gene lost 2 bases and the J gene lost 1 base, with 11 bases spanning the gap. Germline V gene sequence: CDR1 SNHLY, CDR2 FYNNEI. In DNA form, the CDR3 reads TGTGCCAGCAGTGAATTACTTGCCGGTAACTATGGCTACACCTTC. This gives the protein CASSELLAGNYGYTF.

The chain couples TRBV5-1 to TRBJ2-5; 8 positions match TRBD2. The germline gives CDR1 SGHRS, CDR2 YFSETQ. After removal of 5 bases from V and 2 bases from J, the junction contained 8 bases not matched to a gene. CDR3 length: 15 amino acids. In DNA form, the CDR3 reads TGCGCCAGCAGAATGGGACTAGGGCCTCAAGAGACCCAGTACTTC. This codes for CASRMGLGPQETQYF.

The chain combines TRBV7-3 with TRBJ2-1, with no clear D. This CDR3 is built from 13 residues. CDR1 is SGHTA and CDR2 is FQGTGA in the germline V gene. Trimming took off 6 bases at V and 4 bases at J, with 10 bases between the two ends. As DNA, the CDR3 is TGTGCCAGCAGTCCCCGGCGGTACAATGAGCAGTTCTTC. Its protein product is CASSPRRYNEQFF.

This chain links TRBV27 with TRBJ2-1; TRBD1 is a possible D gene (5 bases). The CDR3 is 13 residues long. CDR1 and CDR2 from the germline V gene are MNHEY and SMNVEV (reference sequence). V was clipped by 6 bases and J by 10 bases, with 16 bases between them. The CDR3 region is CASRSAGWYEQFF. For the CDR3, the DNA is TGTGCCAGCAGGTCGGCAGGGTGGTACGAGCAGTTCTTC.

This rearrangement joins TRBV12-2 to TRBJ2-7. TRBV12-2 is annotated as a pseudogene. The CDR3 length is 15 residues. The CDR3 sequence is CASRSGTTGSYEQYF. The CDR3 bases are TGTGCAAGTCGCTCCGGGACCACTGGCTCCTACGAGCAGTACTTC.

The chain is built from TRBV27 and TRBJ2-3; 9 bases line up with TRBD2. V shed 2 bases and J 1 base; nucleotides not matched to a gene: 4. The CDR3 sequence is 16 residues long. The germline V gene encodes CDR1 MNHEY and CDR2 SMNVEV (reference sequence). In DNA, the CDR3 is TGTGCCAGCAGTTTACCGGGACTAGCCGGCACAGATACGCAGTATTTT. It is translated as CASSLPGLAGTDTQYF.

The chain couples TRBV11-3 to TRBJ1-1; TRBD1 matches at 7 bases. Looked up from germline, CDR1 is SGHNT and CDR2 is YENEEA. The CDR3 length is 14 residues. V dropped 5 bases and J dropped 4; count of bases not matched to a gene: 7. Written as DNA, the CDR3 is TGTGCCAGCAGCCCCCACCCAGGGGGCACTGAAGCTTTCTTT. Translated: CASSPHPGGTEAFF.

CDR3 sequence reads: CASSLQGAQPQHF. The CDR3 region has the DNA TGTGCCAGCAGTTTACAGGGGGCCCAGCCCCAGCATTTT. The rearrangement links TRBV6-1 to TRBJ1-5; 9 bases map to TRBD1. CDR1 MNHNS and CDR2 SASEGT come from the germline V gene. This CDR3 is built from 13 residues. J lost 7 bases, V lost 5 bases, and 3 bases had no gene match.

The chain recombines TRBV2 with TRBJ2-7; weak D call: TRBD1 (5 bases). CDR1 is SNHLY, CDR2 FYNNEI, per germline. The CDR3 loop spans 13 amino acids. With 6 bases removed from V and 3 bases from J, the gap between germline ends came to 12 bases. The DNA of the CDR3 is TGTGCCAGCAGCCTACAGGTGAACTACGAGCAGTACTTC. Translated, it gives CASSLQVNYEQYF.

The chain employs TRBV11-2 and TRBJ1-6; 7 bases line up with TRBD1. This CDR3 contains 18 residues. Germline CDR1 reads SGHAT; CDR2 reads FQNNGV. After removal of 5 bases from V and 0 bases from J, the junction contained 10 bases not matched to a gene. The CDR3 DNA reads as TGTGCCAGCAGCCACCCCGACGAGGGGGCCTCCTATAATTCACCCCTCCACTTT. It encodes CASSHPDEGASYNSPLHF.

The V call is TRBV19, the J call TRBJ1-4; D gene uncertain. Germline V gives CDR1 LNHDA, CDR2 SQIVND (reference sequence). This CDR3 has 15 amino acids. V was pared by 6 bases and J by 0 bases, with 11 bases between. DNA of the CDR3: TGTGCCAGTAGCCAATTTCCGGCAACTAATGAAAAACTGTTTTTT. Translation gives CASSQFPATNEKLFF. Using reference TRBV19 and TRBJ1-4 for the parts outside the CDR3, the full variable domain is DGGITQSPKYLFRKEGQNVTLSCEQNLNHDAMYWYRQDPGQGLRLIYYSQIVNDFQKGDIAEGYSVSREKKESFPLTVTSAQKNPTAFYLCASSQFPATNEKLFFGSGTQLSVL.

This clone was detected once. The gene calls are TRBV28 and TRBJ1-1; perhaps TRBD1 as D (6 bases). Germline V gene lookup returns CDR1 MDHEN and CDR2 SYDVKM. This CDR3 spans 11 amino acids. Trimming took 4 bases from V and 10 from J, leaving 10 bases between them. This CDR3 reads CASSYTGRAFF. The CDR3 nucleotides are TGTGCCAGCAGTTACACAGGGAGAGCTTTCTTT.

V is TRBV11-2 and J is TRBJ2-7, with no clear D. Germline CDR1 and CDR2: SGHAT and FQNNGV. Trimming stripped 0 bases from V and 6 bases from J, with 6 bases between. This CDR3 region has 12 residues. The CDR3 loop reads CASSLEASEQYF. CDR3 nucleotide sequence: TGTGCCAGCAGCTTAGAAGCTTCCGAGCAGTACTTC.

This chain links TRBV6-5 with TRBJ2-7; TRBD2 matches at 10 bases. This CDR3 contains 16 residues. Germline loops: CDR1 MNHEY, CDR2 SVGAGI. V gave up 0 bases and J gave up 2 bases; unmatched junction bases: 4. This chain's CDR3 is CASSYSSLAGAYEQYF. Written as DNA, the CDR3 is TGTGCCAGCAGTTACTCGAGTCTAGCGGGAGCCTACGAGCAGTACTTC.